The 11 T cell receptor beta chains reported below all come from one sample, sequenced in a study of T cell responses to AZD1222 COVID-19 vaccine. The table came from immunoSEQ multiplex PCR; TCRdb's copy has only in-frame clones and leaves some out. The sample lists around 140,000 clones, 75% to 90% seen once, with about 1.5% in the top ten. Material: peripheral blood, obtained on day 0 of AZD1222 vaccination. Source of these receptors: an adult in good health.

The V gene is TRBV27, the J gene TRBJ2-7; 13 nucleotides match TRBD2. After removal of 5 bases from V and 3 bases from J, the junction contained 7 bases not matched to a gene. The CDR3 spans 16 residues. Germline CDR1 is MNHEY and CDR2 is SMNVEV (reference sequence). CDR3 protein: CASSPRLAGGFYEQYF. The CDR3 bases are TGTGCCAGCAGTCCAAGACTAGCGGGAGGTTTCTACGAGCAGTACTTC.

The V gene is TRBV2, the J gene TRBJ2-7; D is ambiguous. The CDR3 extends over 13 amino acids. V shed 6 bases and J shed 2 bases, with 11 bases lying between them. CDR1 and CDR2 from the germline V gene are SNHLY and FYNNEI. The CDR3 is CASSENGPYEQYF. The DNA of the CDR3 is TGTGCCAGCAGCGAGAACGGACCCTACGAGCAGTACTTC.

The chain is built from TRBV18 and TRBJ1-5; no clear D. The CDR3 sequence is 13 residues long. With 6 bases removed from V and 5 bases from J, the gap between germline ends came to 11 bases. The germline gives CDR1 KGHSH, CDR2 LQKENI. The CDR3 DNA follows: TGTGCCAGCTCCCTTAACAGAGATCAGCCCCAGCATTTT. Amino acid sequence: CASSLNRDQPQHF.

CDR3 in DNA: TGCGCCAGCAGCCCGGTTCCGCGCGGGAGCAGGTACGAGCAGTACTTC. It specifies CASSPVPRGSRYEQYF. The gene calls are TRBV5-1 and TRBJ2-7; the match to TRBD2 covers 7 bases. Germline V CDR1 and CDR2: SGHRS, YFSETQ. Unmatched junction bases numbered 14, after V lost 4 bases and J lost 4 bases. This CDR3 has 16 amino acids.

The chain uses TRBV2 and TRBJ1-6; no clear D. This CDR3 has 15 residues. CDR1 is SNHLY, CDR2 FYNNEI, per germline. V lost 6 bases, J lost 7 bases, and 16 bases lay in between. The CDR3 sequence is CASRSPEDPNSPLHF. CDR3 in DNA: TGTGCCAGCAGGTCCCCAGAGGATCCCAATTCACCCCTCCACTTT.

The chain uses TRBV11-1 and TRBJ1-5; D gene unclear. CDR1 SGHAT and CDR2 FQDESV come from the germline V gene (reference sequence). The CDR3 spans 13 residues. V dropped 5 bases and J dropped 7 bases, with 12 bases sitting between them. In DNA, the CDR3 is TGTGCCAGCAGCCCCCAAGCCAACCAGCCCCAGCATTTT. Translating it yields CASSPQANQPQHF.

J is TRBJ2-5 and V is TRBV5-1, with 9 bases fitting TRBD2. This CDR3 is 15 amino acids long. Trimming at V came to 3 bases and at J to 2 bases, leaving 5 bases not matched to a gene. Germline V gene data show CDR1 as SGHRS and CDR2 as YFSETQ. The CDR3 DNA is TGCGCCAGCAGCTCCCGACTAGCGGCTCAAGAGACCCAGTACTTC. Protein: CASSSRLAAQETQYF.

The V gene is TRBV6-5, the J gene TRBJ1-5; 9 bases line up with TRBD1. The CDR3 runs to 14 residues. The ends lost 3 bases at V and 11 bases at J; junction bases unmatched: 8. Germline V gene data show CDR1 as MNHEY and CDR2 as SVGAGI. The CDR3 DNA reads as TGTGCCAGCAGTTATTCGGACAGGGGCGAGTCCCAGCATTTT. Translated: CASSYSDRGESQHF.

J is TRBJ1-6 and V is TRBV6-5, with 7 bases fitting TRBD1. The CDR3 length is 14 residues. In germline, CDR1 is MNHEY, CDR2 SVGAGI. The ends lost 4 bases at V and 9 bases at J; junction bases unmatched: 6. CDR3 sequence reads: CASSWDSLASPLHF. DNA of the CDR3: TGTGCCAGCAGTTGGGACAGCTTGGCTTCACCCCTCCACTTT.

This chain uses TRBV9 with TRBJ2-1; D gene unclear. The V end was cut by 2 bases, the J end by 9 bases, with 6 bases between. The CDR3 contains 11 residues. Per the germline V gene, CDR1 is SGDLS and CDR2 is YYNGEE. The CDR3 DNA follows: TGTGCCAGCAGCGTGGGAACTGAGCAGTTCTTC. As protein: CASSVGTEQFF. The variable domain in full, with the rest retrieved from reference TRBV9 and TRBJ2-1, is DSGVTQTPKHLITATGQRVTLRCSPRSGDLSVYWYQQSLDQGLQFLIQYYNGEERAKGNILERFSAQQFPDLHSELNLSSLELGDSALYFCASSVGTEQFFGPGTRLTVL.

The V call is TRBV28, the J call TRBJ1-1; TRBD1 might be the D (5 bases). The V end lost 5 bases, the J end lost 4 bases, and 17 bases lay between the germline ends. This CDR3 spans 15 amino acids. Germline CDR1 is MDHEN and CDR2 is SYDVKM. The CDR3 nucleotides are TGTGCCAGCAGTCAAGGGGCAGGGCCTGGCACTGAAGCTTTCTTT. Amino acid sequence: CASSQGAGPGTEAFF.